These 15 T cell receptor beta chains originate from one sample sequenced in a study of T-cell memory formation after mild COVID-19 (dated by TCRdb to 2020 to 2022). Libraries were constructed by 5' RACE. The run used an Illumina NovaSeq 6000. TCRdb trimmed public reads at Q25 via fastp, called clones via MiXCR and kept in-frame beta chains. Identical CDR3 proteins give one entry, which carries the most common genes and DNA. Here the sample has hundreds of thousands of distinct CDR3 sequences; roughly 15% occur a single time. The ten largest clones represent approximately 21% of the sample. Sample: PBMCs or a T cell subset sorted from them (not recorded which). The receptors were sampled from a man younger than 30 who had mild COVID-19 (a few samples of this study predate the infection). The sample titles of this study are shuffled in the database, so cell type and time point are left out; the donor was told from shared clones.

The chain is built from TRBV11-3 and TRBJ1-5; D is unclear. V was shortened by 0 bases and J by 1 base, with 7 bases between the two germline ends. This CDR3 is built from 15 residues. CDR1 SGHNT and CDR2 YENEEA come from the germline V gene. The CDR3, as DNA: TGTGCCAGCAGCTTAGAAGTCGGCAGCAATCAGCCCCAGCATTTT. Translation: CASSLEVGSNQPQHF.

The chain couples TRBV12-3 or TRBV12-4 to TRBJ1-2, with a weak D call TRBD1 (6 bases). The CDR3 runs to 15 residues. Trimming removed 5 bases at V and 3 bases at J, with 16 bases between. The CDR3 nucleotides read TGTGCCAGCAGTAGGGGGGGGACCATTGACTATGGCTACACCTTC. Translating it yields CASSRGGTIDYGYTF.

This clonotype was counted only a few times. The chain uses TRBV29-1 and TRBJ2-1; D is perhaps TRBD2 (7 bases). The germline V gene encodes CDR1 SQVTM and CDR2 ANQGSEA. The CDR3 extends over 14 amino acids. The CDR3 is CTASRGGMSNEQFF. For the CDR3, the DNA is TGCACCGCCTCAAGGGGGGGGATGAGCAATGAGCAGTTCTTC.

This chain links TRBV7-2 with TRBJ1-2, with TRBD1 matching 7 bases. Trimming cost V 3 bases and J 1 base; bases outside gene matches: 2. The germline V gene encodes CDR1 SGHTA and CDR2 FQGNSA. CDR3 length equals 14 residues. The CDR3 loop is CASSLTGFNYGYTF. The CDR3 DNA reads TGTGCCAGCAGCTTGACAGGGTTTAACTATGGCTACACCTTC.

The chain is built from TRBV4-1 and TRBJ1-5; no clear D gene. The V gene's germline CDR1 is MGHRA and CDR2 YSYEKL. Deletions cut 1 base from V and 4 bases from J, with 8 bases between. The CDR3 contains 14 residues. CDR3 coding DNA: TGCGCCAGCAGCCAAGGAATGAAAAATCAGCCCCAGCATTTT. Protein sequence: CASSQGMKNQPQHF.

The CDR3 spells CASSQDWTRDDEQFF. The CDR3 nucleotides are TGTGCCAGCAGCCAAGATTGGACCCGGGACGATGAGCAGTTCTTC. The V and J genes are TRBV4-2 and TRBJ2-1; TRBD1 or TRBD2 may be the D gene (5 bases each). CDR1 is LGHNA, CDR2 YNFKEQ, per germline. The CDR3 runs 15 residues. Between the trimmed V and J ends, which lost 0 bases and 8 bases, there was a span of 14 bases.

The table lists this clonotype with many counts. This chain connects TRBV20-1 to TRBJ2-3; TRBD1 is a possible D gene (5 bases). This CDR3 is built from 13 residues. Germline CDR1 and CDR2: DFQATT and SNEGSKA (reference sequence). V shed 0 bases and J shed 6 bases, with 10 bases lying between them. The CDR3 reads CSAREITGDTQYF. DNA of the CDR3: TGCAGTGCTAGAGAAATCACAGGTGATACGCAGTATTTT.

This CDR3 is CASSQDGRGIDEAFF. The CDR3 DNA follows: TGCGCCAGCAGCCAAGATGGCAGGGGAATTGATGAAGCTTTCTTT. This chain joins TRBV4-3 and TRBJ1-1; a weak D match, TRBD1 (6 bases). Trimming removed 0 bases from V and 7 bases from J, with 15 bases in between. Germline V gives CDR1 LGHNA, CDR2 YSLEER. The CDR3 contains 15 residues.

This clonotype was picked up a small number of times. CDR3 residues: CSVTDRRQETQYF. CDR3 sequence (DNA): TGCAGCGTTACCGACAGACGCCAAGAGACCCAGTACTTC. The V and J genes are TRBV29-1 and TRBJ2-5, with D perhaps TRBD1 (5 bases). The CDR3 runs 13 residues. Trimming took 5 bases from V and 1 from J, leaving 11 bases between them. Germline CDR1 and CDR2: SQVTM and ANQGSEA.

In this sample, this clonotype turned up a few times. The V and J genes are TRBV4-3 and TRBJ2-2; no definite D call. This CDR3 is built from 14 residues. With 1 base removed from V and 11 bases from J, the gap between germline ends came to 14 bases. Germline lookup yields CDR1 LGHNA and CDR2 YSLEER. The CDR3 reads CASSQVSGQAELFF. The CDR3, as DNA: TGCGCCAGCAGCCAAGTTAGTGGGCAGGCAGAGCTGTTTTTT.

This clonotype was detected only a few times. The chain employs TRBV5-1 and TRBJ2-5; D is perhaps TRBD2 (7 bases). The CDR3 spans 16 residues. With 0 bases removed from V and 1 base from J, the gap between germline ends came to 13 bases. Germline CDR1 reads SGHRS; CDR2 reads YFSETQ. CDR3 protein: CASSLGTGGLQETQYF. The CDR3 DNA is TGCGCCAGCAGCTTGGGGACGGGGGGCCTCCAAGAGACCCAGTACTTC.

The chain couples TRBV4-1 to TRBJ2-7; D possibly uses TRBD1 or TRBD2 (6 bases each). The CDR3 loop spans 16 amino acids. V lost 5 bases and J lost 5, with 22 bases in between. Germline CDR1 reads MGHRA; CDR2 reads YSYEKL. CDR3 sequence: CASSLRGHGGEDEQYV. The CDR3 region has the DNA TGCGCCAGCAGCTTACGGGGGCATGGAGGCGAGGACGAGCAGTACGTC.

This chain joins TRBV10-3 and TRBJ2-7; D not resolved. The V end lost 0 bases, the J end lost 3 bases, and 6 bases lay between the germline ends. CDR3 size: 13 residues. Germline V gene sequence: CDR1 ENHRY, CDR2 SYGVKD. The CDR3 here is CAISESHNYEQYV. In DNA, the CDR3 is TGTGCCATCAGTGAGTCCCATAACTACGAGCAGTACGTC.

This clonotype was seen many times. The genes are TRBV6-1 and TRBJ1-2; weak D call: TRBD1 (5 bases). Per the germline V gene, CDR1 is MNHNS and CDR2 is SASEGT. The CDR3 extends over 13 amino acids. V lost 7 bases to trimming and J lost 7 bases, with 16 bases between them. CDR3 bases: TGTGCCAGCACGAAAGACAGAGAAGGTGGCTACACCTTC. It is translated as CASTKDREGGYTF.

The J gene is TRBJ2-1, the V gene TRBV4-2; D not resolved. This CDR3 spans 14 amino acids. From germline, CDR1 is LGHNA and CDR2 YNFKEQ. Between the trimmed V and J ends, which lost 4 bases and 5 bases, there was a span of 12 bases. CDR3 sequence reads: CASSREGINNEQFF. CDR3 DNA: TGTGCCAGCAGCCGCGAAGGGATAAACAATGAGCAGTTCTTC.